This TCR beta chain stems from a study of T cell responses to AZD1222 COVID-19 vaccine. Assay used: immunoSEQ multiplex PCR; TCRdb lists only in-frame clones, some missing. The data show roughly 80,000 clones, with 85% to 90% seen just once and 4.7% held by the top ten. Trimming took 5 bases from V and 5 from J; bases not matched to a gene: 6. The CDR3 runs to 14 residues. Germline lookup yields CDR1 LNHNV and CDR2 YYDKDF (reference sequence). The study's findings and limits: Every sample of the repertoires postdated the peak T cell response. Spike-wide vaccine-associated CD4 TCRs dominated at 160-218 and 743-854. Unmutated regions of variants are reportedly targeted by nearly half of spike-specific TCRs.

As for this clone: What it binds is unknown.

This sample comprised peripheral blood, obtained on day 0 of MenACWY control vaccination. The receptor's source is an adult in good health. J is TRBJ1-5 and V is TRBV15, with 7 bases lining up with TRBD1. CDR3 nucleotides: TGTGCCACCAGCGGCGAGACAGGGTATCAGCCCCAGCATTTT. Amino acid sequence: CATSGETGYQPQHF.